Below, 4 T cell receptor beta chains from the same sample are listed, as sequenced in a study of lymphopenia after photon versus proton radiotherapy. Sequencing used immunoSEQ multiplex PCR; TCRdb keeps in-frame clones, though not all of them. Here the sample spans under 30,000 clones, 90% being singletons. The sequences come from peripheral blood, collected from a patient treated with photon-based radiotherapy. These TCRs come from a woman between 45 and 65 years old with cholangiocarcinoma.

The CDR3 DNA reads as TGTGCCAGCTCACTCCCACCTCGAGGAGGTATCTCTGGAAACACCATATATTTT. Residues: CASSLPPRGGISGNTIYF. The rearrangement links TRBV18 to TRBJ1-3; D unresolved. The CDR3 is 18 residues long. Trimming removed 4 bases at V and 0 bases at J, with 19 bases between. Germline values: CDR1 KGHSH, CDR2 LQKENI.

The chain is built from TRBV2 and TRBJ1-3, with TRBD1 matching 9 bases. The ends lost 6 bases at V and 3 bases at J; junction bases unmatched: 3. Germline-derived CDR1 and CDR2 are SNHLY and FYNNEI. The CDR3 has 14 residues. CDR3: CASSPTGGGNTIYF. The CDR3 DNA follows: TGTGCCAGCAGCCCGACAGGGGGTGGAAACACCATATATTTT.

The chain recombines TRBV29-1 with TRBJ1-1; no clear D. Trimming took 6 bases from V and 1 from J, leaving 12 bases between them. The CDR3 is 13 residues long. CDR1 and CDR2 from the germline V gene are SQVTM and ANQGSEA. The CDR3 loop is CSVDRAENTEAFF. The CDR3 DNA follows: TGCAGCGTGGACCGGGCGGAGAACACTGAAGCTTTCTTT.

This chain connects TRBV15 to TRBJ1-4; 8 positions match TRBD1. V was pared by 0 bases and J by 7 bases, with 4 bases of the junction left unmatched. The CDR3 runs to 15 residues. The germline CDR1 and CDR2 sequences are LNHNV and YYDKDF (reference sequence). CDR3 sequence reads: CATSRDGQGFEKLFF. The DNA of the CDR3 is TGTGCCACCAGCAGAGATGGACAGGGATTTGAAAAACTGTTTTTT.